This T cell receptor (beta chain) came from a study of CD8+CD57+ T cells in acquired aplastic anemia. As for the study in general: Quantities of DNA derived from sorted CD4+ and CD8+ cells averaged approximately 3.3 ug. Study-wide points: A set of around 30 CD8+ CDR3 sequences was shared between patients and controls, and these sequences appeared highly expressed in patients.

With respect to this clonotype: As yet, its antigen is unknown.

The CDR3 runs to 13 residues. V lost 4 bases and J lost 4, with 11 bases in between. Germline values: CDR1 SGHDN, CDR2 FVKESK. Profiling of TCR beta VDJ combinations and CDR3 sequences used genomic DNA as template. MiXCR, run by TCRdb on the reads, gives a single entry per CDR3 protein. The sample shows about 270,000 distinct CDR3 sequences, roughly half of them seen only once. This TCR derives from a human donor with severe aplastic anemia or a healthy control (not recorded which). The chain recombines TRBV14 with TRBJ2-7; no firm D call. The sequenced sample was sorted CD4+, CD8+, or CD8+CD57+ T cells (not recorded which) from PBMCs. The CDR3 sequence is CASSRTSTYEQYF. CDR3 nucleotides: TGTGCCAGCAGCCGCACCTCCACTTACGAGCAGTACTTC.